One T cell receptor (beta chain) is described in this entry. What this receptor recognizes is not known. A clone one base away is much larger, so this may be a read error. The TCR beta CDR3 regions were amplified from the RNA transcripts. The TCR CDR3 was subjected to a first round of RT-PCR using the HTBI primer set and the Qiagen OneStep RT-PCR kit. Libraries were constructed in a second round of multiplex PCR, after which size selection and purification were carried out. The libraries were sequenced on an Illumina HiSeq2000 using paired-end 100 bp reads. In the authors' own workflow: SOAPnuke was used to process the raw data, throwing out any read that contained adapters or uncalled bases, had a mean Phred below 15, or lacked an exact constant-primer or identifier match. High-quality paired reads were merged using COPE v1.2.5, and each unique nucleotide sequence was defined as a clonotype. Clonotypes were aligned to IMGT TRBV, TRBD and TRBJ reference segments using MiTCR v1.1. The analysis included only V-J combinations with a frequency above 0.0001, which together covered more than 99% of the repertoires. The TCS score was defined as the ratio of F50 (clonal expansion) to E x V (chaos), calculated using BLOSUM62-based TCRdist between CDR3 peptides within each V-J. Welch's t-statistics and random forest reduced 500 to 650 V-J features to 13, which were used in a naive Bayes classifier (R e1071). In TCRdb, the public reads were trimmed at Q25 with fastp and aligned with MiXCR, with productive beta chains retained. Each CDR3 protein appears once, grouped with its most common genes and DNA. The V and J calls were not made by the authors but by TCRdb's processing. The sample data list hundreds of thousands of distinct CDR3 sequences, and more than 14% of these were observed just once. The top ten clones comprise around an eighth of the sample.

The sample is drawn from a study of T cells in Graves' hyperthyroidism and ophthalmopathy (dated by TCRdb to the late 2010s). Concerning the study at large: Peripheral blood was collected at initial diagnosis, before any treatment. To identify distinguishing TCR V-J signatures, a discovery cohort of around 100 patients was used, comprising 40 to 45 with Graves' ophthalmopathy and approximately 58 with stable Graves' hyperthyroidism. Prospective prediction of ophthalmopathy was tested in an independent validation cohort consisting of some 19 hyperthyroidism patients and 15 to 17 patients who later progressed to ophthalmopathy. For training and testing, the 100 or so patients in the discovery cohort were randomly divided in a 7:3 ratio. In six Graves' hyperthyroidism patients, the study also compared T-cell repertoires from thyroid tissue with T-cell repertoires from blood. Once sampling was done, hyperthyroidism patients were given methimazole at a starting dose of 30 mg daily, whereas ophthalmopathy patients were given high-dose intravenous methylprednisolone. The paper reports TCR Vbeta CDR3 sequencing of 135 peripheral blood samples: over 40 ophthalmopathy, fewer than 80 hyperthyroidism and around 17 progressor patients.

Moderately to severely active disease, a Clinical Activity Score of at least 3, a NOSPECS grade of at least 4, and a duration under 3 months were present in ophthalmopathy patients. Exclusion was applied to patients with uncontrolled infections, other autoimmune diseases, pregnancy or lactation. Diagnoses were based on clinical symptoms, serum thyroxine and TRAb, thyroid ultrasound and orbital computed tomography. Ficoll-Paque density gradient centrifugation was used to isolate PBMCs from around 9.1 ml of fresh peripheral blood. Total RNA was extracted using Trizol reagent, and RNA quality was assessed on an Agilent 2100 Bioanalyzer. On the study overall, not on this receptor specifically: Sample size was not statistically predetermined, and blinding of investigators to group allocation was not performed. A 13 V-J signature model separated ophthalmopathy from stable hyperthyroidism, with approximately 87% sensitivity and around 84% specificity in cross-validation and 80%/75% in testing. During validation, the model predicted progression to ophthalmopathy a median of approximately six months ahead of onset, with roughly 65% sensitivity and around 73% specificity. Most expanded thyroid clonotypes (frequency above 0.001) were also detected in blood, suggesting blood repertoires may reflect thyroid immune responses.

This clonotype was obtained from a woman in her 50s with Graves' ophthalmopathy. The sample was blood.

The CDR3 reads CASSYPIFSNYGYTF. The DNA reads TGTGCCAGCAGTTACCCGATTTTTTCCAATTATGGCTACACCTTC. The rearranged segments are TRBV6-5 and TRBJ1-2; no D gene is confidently identified. There are 15 amino acids in the CDR3, from cysteine to phenylalanine inclusive. Just the 45-base CDR3 DNA is kept, in frame starting at base 1. A distance of 15 bases separates the germline ends of V and J, which lose 2 bases and 5 bases respectively. CDR1 and CDR2, per the germline V gene, are MNHEY and SVGAGI.